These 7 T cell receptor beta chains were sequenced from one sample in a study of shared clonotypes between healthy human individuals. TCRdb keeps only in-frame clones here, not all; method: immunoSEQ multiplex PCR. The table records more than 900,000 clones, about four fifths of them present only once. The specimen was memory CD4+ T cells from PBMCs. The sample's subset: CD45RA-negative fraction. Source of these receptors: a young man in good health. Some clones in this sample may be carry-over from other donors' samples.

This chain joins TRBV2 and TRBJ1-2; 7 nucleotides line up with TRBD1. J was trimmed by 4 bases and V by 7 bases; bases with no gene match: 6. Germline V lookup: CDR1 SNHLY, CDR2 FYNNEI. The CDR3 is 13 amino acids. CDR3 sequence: CASNSGGRYGYTF. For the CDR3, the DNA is TGTGCCAGCAATTCAGGGGGGCGCTATGGCTACACCTTC.

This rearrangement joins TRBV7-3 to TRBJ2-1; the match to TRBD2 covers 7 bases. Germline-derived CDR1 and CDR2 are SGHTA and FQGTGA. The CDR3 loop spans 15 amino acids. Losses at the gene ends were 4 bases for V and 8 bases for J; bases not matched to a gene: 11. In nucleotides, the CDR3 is TGTGCCAGCAGCTCTTTACCGGGAGGTCCCTATGAGCAGTTCTTC. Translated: CASSSLPGGPYEQFF.

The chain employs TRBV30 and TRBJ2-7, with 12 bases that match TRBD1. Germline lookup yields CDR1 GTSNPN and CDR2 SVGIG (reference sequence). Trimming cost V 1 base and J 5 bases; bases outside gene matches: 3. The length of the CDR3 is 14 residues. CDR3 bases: TGTGCCTGGAGTGCGGGACAGGGGGCTAACGAGCAGTACTTC. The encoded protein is CAWSAGQGANEQYF.

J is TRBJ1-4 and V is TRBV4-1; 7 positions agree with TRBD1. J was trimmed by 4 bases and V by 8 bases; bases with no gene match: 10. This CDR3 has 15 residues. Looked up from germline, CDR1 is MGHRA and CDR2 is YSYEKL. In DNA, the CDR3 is TGCGCCAGCGGAAAGGGGGCCATTTTTAATGAAAAACTGTTTTTT. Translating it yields CASGKGAIFNEKLFF.

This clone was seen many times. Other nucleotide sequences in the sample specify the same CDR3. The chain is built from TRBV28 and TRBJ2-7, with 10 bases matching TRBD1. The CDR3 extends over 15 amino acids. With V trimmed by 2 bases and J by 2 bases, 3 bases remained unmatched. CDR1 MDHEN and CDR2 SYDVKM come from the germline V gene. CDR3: CASSLPGQGAYEQYF. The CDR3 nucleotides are TGTGCCAGCAGTTTACCTGGACAGGGGGCCTACGAGCAGTACTTC.

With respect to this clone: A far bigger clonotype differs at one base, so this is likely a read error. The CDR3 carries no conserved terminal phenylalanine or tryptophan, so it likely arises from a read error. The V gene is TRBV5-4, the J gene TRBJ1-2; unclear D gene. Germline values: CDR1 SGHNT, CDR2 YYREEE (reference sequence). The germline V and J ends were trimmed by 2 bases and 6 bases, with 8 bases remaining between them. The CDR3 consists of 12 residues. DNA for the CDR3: TGTGCCAGCAGCTTTCAGAAGGATGGCTACACCTCC. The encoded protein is CASSFQKDGYTS.

The CDR3 loop is CASSPPGAYEQYF. The CDR3, as DNA: TGCGCCAGCAGTCCACCGGGGGCCTACGAGCAGTACTTC. The chain carries TRBV23-1 and TRBJ2-7; tentative D call: TRBD2 (6 bases). TRBV23-1 falls under the ORF class, with uncertain function. V lost 4 bases and J lost 2, with 9 bases in between. CDR3 length equals 13 residues.